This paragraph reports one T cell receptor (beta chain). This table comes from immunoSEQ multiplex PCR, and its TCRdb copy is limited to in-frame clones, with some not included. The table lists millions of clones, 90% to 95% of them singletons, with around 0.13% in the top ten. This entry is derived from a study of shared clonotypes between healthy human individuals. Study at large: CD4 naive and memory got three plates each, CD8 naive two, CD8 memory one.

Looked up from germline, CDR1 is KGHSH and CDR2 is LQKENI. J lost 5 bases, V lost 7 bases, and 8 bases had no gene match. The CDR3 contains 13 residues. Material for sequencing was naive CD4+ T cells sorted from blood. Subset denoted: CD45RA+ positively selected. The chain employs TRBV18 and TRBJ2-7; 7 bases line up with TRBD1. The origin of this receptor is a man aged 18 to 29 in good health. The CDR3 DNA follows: TGTGCCAGCTTCACCGACAGGGCCCACGAGCAGTACTTC. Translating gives CASFTDRAHEQYF.